This T cell receptor (beta chain) is from a study of CD8+CD57+ T cells in acquired aplastic anemia. V gave up 3 bases and J gave up 12 bases; unmatched junction bases: 15. Germline V gene sequence: CDR1 SGHTA, CDR2 FQGNSA. CDR3 length equals 16 residues. CD8+CD57+ cell expansion had been shown by flow cytometry in patients chosen for sequencing. Both TCR beta VDJ combination and CDR3 sequence profiling were carried out. Genomic DNA was the template for this profiling. TCRdb reanalysed the reads using MiXCR and keeps one entry per CDR3 protein. The sample yields around 250,000 distinct CDR3 sequences, roughly 82% seen once.

The clonotype originates from a human donor with aplastic anemia. V and J are TRBV7-2 and TRBJ2-1; 9 bases align to TRBD2. Sequencing was done on a sample of sorted CD4+, CD8+, or CD8+CD57+ T cells (not recorded which) from PBMCs. This CDR3 reads CASSLQRSGGRDLQFF. The CDR3, as DNA: TGTGCCAGCAGCTTGCAACGCAGCGGGGGGCGCGATTTGCAGTTCTTC.